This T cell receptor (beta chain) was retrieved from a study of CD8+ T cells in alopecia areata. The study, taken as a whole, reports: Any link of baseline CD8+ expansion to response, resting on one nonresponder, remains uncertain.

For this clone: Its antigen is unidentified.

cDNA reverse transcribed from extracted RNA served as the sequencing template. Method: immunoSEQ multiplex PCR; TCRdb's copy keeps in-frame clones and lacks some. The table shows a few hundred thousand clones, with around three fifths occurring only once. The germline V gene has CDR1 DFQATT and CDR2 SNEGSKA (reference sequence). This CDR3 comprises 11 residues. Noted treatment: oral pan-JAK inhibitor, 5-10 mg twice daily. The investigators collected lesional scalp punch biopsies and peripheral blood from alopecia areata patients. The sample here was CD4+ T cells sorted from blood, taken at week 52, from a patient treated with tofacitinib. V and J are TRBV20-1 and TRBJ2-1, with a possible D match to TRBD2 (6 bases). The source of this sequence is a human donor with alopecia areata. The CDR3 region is CGGTAHNEQFF. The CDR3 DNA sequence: TGCGGGGGGACTGCTCACAATGAGCAGTTCTTC.